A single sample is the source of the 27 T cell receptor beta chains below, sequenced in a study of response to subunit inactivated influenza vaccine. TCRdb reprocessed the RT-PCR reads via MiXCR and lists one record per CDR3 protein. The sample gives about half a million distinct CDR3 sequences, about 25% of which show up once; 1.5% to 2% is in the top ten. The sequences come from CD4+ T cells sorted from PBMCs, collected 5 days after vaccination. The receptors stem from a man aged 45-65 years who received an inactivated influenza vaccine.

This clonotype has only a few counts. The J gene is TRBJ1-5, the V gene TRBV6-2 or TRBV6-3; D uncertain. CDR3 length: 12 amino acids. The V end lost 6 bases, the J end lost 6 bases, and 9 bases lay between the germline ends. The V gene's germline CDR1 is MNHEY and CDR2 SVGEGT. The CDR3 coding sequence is TGTGCCAGCAGGAAAGGTGGTCAGCCCCAGCATTTT. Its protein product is CASRKGGQPQHF.

DNA for the CDR3: TGTGCCAGCAACCGGGACTATCTCTACGAGCAGTACTTC. Encoded protein: CASNRDYLYEQYF. The V gene is TRBV6-2 or TRBV6-3, the J gene TRBJ2-7, with 7 bases lining up with TRBD2. The V and J ends lost 7 bases and 3 bases, in that order; junction bases with no gene match: 6. This CDR3 is built from 13 residues. CDR1 is MNHEY and CDR2 is SVGEGT in the germline V gene.

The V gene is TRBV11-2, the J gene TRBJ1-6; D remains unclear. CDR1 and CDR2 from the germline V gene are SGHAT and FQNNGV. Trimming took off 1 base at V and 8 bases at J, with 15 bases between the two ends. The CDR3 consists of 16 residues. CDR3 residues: CASSLVPGGIDSPLHF. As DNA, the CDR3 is TGTGCCAGCAGCTTAGTCCCGGGAGGTATAGATTCACCCCTCCACTTT.

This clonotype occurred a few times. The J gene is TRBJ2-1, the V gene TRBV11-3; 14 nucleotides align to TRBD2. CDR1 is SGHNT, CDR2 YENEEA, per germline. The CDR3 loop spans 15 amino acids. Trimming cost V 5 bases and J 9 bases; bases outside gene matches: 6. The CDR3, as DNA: TGTGCCAGCAGCACGGGACTAGCGGGAGCGCCTGAGCAGTTCTTC. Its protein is CASSTGLAGAPEQFF. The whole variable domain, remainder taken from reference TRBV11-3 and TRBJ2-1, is EAGVVQSPRYKIIEKKQPVAFWCNPISGHNTLYWYLQNLGQGPELLIRYENEEAVDDSQLPKDRFSAERLKGVDSTLKIQPAELGDSAVYLCASSTGLAGAPEQFFGPGTRLTVL.

In nucleotides, the CDR3 is TGCGCCAGCAGCTTGTTTTCGGGCGTCTCCTACAATGAGCAGTTCTTC. As protein: CASSLFSGVSYNEQFF. V gene TRBV5-1 combines with J gene TRBJ2-1; D gene ambiguous. Germline V gene sequence: CDR1 SGHRS, CDR2 YFSETQ. V was shortened by 1 base and J by 0 bases, with 11 bases between the two germline ends. This CDR3 comprises 16 residues.

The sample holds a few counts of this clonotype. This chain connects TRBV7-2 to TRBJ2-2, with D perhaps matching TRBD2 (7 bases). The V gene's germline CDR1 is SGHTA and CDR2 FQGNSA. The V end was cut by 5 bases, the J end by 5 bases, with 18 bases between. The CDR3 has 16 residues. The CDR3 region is CASSPRGGGRTGELFF. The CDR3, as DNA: TGTGCCAGCAGCCCCCGAGGCGGGGGCCGGACCGGGGAGCTGTTTTTT.

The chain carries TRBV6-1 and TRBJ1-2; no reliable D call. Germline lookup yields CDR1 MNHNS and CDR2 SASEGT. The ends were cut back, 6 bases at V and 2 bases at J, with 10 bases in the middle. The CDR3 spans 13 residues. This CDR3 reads CASRGNRNYGYTF. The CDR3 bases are TGTGCCAGCAGAGGTAACAGAAACTATGGCTACACCTTC.

This chain's CDR3 is CASSLGGIIAKNIQYF. The CDR3 region has the DNA TGCGCCAGCAGCTTGGGGGGGATCATAGCCAAAAACATTCAGTACTTC. This chain connects TRBV5-1 to TRBJ2-4; either TRBD1 or TRBD2 may fit D (5 bases each). The CDR3 has 16 residues. CDR1 is SGHRS, CDR2 YFSETQ, per germline. V gave up 0 bases and J gave up 0 bases, with 10 bases separating them.

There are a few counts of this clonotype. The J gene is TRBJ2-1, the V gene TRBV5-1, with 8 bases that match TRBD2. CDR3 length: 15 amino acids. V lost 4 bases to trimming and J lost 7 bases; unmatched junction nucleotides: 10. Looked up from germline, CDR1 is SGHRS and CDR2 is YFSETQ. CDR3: CASSPRSGSLNEQFF. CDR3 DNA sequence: TGCGCCAGCAGCCCCCGAAGCGGGAGTTTAAATGAGCAGTTCTTC.

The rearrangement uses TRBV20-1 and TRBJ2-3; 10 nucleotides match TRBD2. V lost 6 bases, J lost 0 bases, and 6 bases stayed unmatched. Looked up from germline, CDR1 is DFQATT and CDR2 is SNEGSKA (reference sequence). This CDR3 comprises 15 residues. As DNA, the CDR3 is TGCAGTGCGCATGGACTAGCGGATAGCACAGATACGCAGTATTTT. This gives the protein CSAHGLADSTDTQYF.

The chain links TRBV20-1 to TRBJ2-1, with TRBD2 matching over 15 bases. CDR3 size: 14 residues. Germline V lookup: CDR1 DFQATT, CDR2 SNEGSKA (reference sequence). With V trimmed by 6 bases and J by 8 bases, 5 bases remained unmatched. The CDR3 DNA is TGCAGTGCAACTGGACTAGCGGGAGGGCATGAGCAGTTCTTC. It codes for CSATGLAGGHEQFF.

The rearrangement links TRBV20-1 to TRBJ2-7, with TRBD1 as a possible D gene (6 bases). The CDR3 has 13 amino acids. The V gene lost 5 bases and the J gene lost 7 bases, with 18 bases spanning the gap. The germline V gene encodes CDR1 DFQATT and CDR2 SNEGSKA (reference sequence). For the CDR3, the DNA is TGCAGTGCTCCACACCTGAGGGGGAGAGAGCAGTACTTC. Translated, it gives CSAPHLRGREQYF.

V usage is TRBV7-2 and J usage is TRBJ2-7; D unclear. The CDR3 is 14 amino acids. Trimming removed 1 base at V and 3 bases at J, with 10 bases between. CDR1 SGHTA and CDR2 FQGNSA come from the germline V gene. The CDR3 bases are TGTGCCAGCAGCTTAGTGGCACGAGACTACGAGCAGTACTTC. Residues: CASSLVARDYEQYF.

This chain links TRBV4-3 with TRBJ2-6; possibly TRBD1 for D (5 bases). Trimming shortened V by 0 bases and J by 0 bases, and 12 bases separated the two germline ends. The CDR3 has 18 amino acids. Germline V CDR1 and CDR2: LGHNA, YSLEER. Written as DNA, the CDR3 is TGCGCCAGCAGCCAAGAGGGGCAGTTACTCTCTGGGGCCAACGTCCTGACTTTC. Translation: CASSQEGQLLSGANVLTF.

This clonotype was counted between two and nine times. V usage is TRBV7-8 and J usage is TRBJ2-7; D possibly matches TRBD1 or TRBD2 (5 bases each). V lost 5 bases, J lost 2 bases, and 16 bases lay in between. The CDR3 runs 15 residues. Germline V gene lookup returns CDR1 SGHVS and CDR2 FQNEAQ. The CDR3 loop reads CASSHSGTVPYEQYF. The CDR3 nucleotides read TGTGCCAGCAGCCATTCAGGGACGGTTCCCTACGAGCAGTACTTC.

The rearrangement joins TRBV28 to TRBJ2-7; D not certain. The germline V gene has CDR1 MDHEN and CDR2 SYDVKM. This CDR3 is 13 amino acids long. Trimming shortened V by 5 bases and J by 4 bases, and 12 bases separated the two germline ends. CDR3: CASSTTDAYEQYF. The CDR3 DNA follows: TGTGCCAGCAGTACCACGGACGCATACGAGCAGTACTTC.

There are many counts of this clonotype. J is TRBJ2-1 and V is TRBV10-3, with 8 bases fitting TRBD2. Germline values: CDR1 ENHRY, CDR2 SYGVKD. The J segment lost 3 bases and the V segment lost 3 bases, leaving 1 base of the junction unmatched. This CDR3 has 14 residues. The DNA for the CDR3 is TGTGCCATCAGTGATGCGGGAGGCTACAATGAGCAGTTCTTC. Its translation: CAISDAGGYNEQFF.

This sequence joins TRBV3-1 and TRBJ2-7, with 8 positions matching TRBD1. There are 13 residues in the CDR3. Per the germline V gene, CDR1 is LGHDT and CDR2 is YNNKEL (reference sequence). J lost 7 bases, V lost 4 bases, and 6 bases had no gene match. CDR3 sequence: CASSPQGAGEQYF. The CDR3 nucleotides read TGTGCCAGCAGCCCCCAGGGGGCCGGAGAGCAGTACTTC.

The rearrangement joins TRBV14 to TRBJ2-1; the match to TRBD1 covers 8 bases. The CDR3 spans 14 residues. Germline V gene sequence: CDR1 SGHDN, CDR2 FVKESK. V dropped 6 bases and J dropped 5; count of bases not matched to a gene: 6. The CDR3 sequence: CASRLWTGNNEQFF. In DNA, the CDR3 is TGTGCCAGCAGGCTCTGGACAGGGAACAATGAGCAGTTCTTC.

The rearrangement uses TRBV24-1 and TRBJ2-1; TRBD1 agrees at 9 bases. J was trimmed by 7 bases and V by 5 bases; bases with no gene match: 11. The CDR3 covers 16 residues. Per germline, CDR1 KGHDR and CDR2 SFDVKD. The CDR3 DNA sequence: TGTGCCACCAGTGGTTCCCCGGGACAGGGAGGGAATGAGCAGTTCTTC. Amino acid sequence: CATSGSPGQGGNEQFF.

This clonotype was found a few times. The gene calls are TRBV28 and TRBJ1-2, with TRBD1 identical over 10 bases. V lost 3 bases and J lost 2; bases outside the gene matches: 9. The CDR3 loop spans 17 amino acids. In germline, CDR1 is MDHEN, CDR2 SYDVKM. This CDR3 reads CASSLRTGGILNYGYTF. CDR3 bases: TGTGCCAGCAGTTTGAGGACAGGGGGGATCTTAAACTATGGCTACACCTTC.

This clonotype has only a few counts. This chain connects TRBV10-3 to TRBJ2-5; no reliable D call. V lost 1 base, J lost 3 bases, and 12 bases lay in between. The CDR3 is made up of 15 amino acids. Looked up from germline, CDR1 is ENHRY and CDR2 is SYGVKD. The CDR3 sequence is CAISEFGSGKETQYF. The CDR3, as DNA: TGTGCCATCAGTGAGTTCGGGTCGGGTAAAGAGACCCAGTACTTC.

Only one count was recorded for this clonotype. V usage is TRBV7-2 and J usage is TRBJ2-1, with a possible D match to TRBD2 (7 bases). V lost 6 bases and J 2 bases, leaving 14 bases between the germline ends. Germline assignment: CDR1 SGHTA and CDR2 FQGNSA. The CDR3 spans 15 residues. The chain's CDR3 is CASRNSGGPYNEQFF. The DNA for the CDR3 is TGTGCCAGCAGAAACTCGGGGGGCCCCTACAATGAGCAGTTCTTC.

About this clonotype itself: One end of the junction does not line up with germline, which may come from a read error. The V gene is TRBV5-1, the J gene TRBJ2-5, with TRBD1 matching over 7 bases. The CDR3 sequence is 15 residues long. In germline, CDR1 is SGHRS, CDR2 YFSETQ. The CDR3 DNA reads TGCGCCAGCAGCTGGCGACAGGGCGAAAGAGAGACCCAGGACTTC. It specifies CASSWRQGERETQDF.

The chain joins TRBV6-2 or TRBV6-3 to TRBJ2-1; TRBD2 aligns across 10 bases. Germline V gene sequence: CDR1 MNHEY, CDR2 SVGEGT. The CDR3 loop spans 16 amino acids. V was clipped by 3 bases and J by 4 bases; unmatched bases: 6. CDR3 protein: CASSYPSGSTYNEQFF. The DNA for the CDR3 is TGTGCCAGCAGTTATCCTAGCGGGAGTACTTACAATGAGCAGTTCTTC.

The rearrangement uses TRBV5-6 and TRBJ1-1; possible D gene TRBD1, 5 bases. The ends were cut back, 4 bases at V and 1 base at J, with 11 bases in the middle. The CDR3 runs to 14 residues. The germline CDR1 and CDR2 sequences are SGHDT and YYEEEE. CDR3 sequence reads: CASSPMGRNTEAFF. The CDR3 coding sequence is TGTGCCAGCAGCCCCATGGGGCGGAACACTGAAGCTTTCTTT.

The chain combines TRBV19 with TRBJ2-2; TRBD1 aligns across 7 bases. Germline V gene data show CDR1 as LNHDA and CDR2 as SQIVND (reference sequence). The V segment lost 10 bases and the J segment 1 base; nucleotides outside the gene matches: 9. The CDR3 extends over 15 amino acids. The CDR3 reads CATSSGQQNTGELFF. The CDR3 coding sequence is TGTGCCACCTCTTCGGGACAGCAGAACACCGGGGAGCTGTTTTTT.